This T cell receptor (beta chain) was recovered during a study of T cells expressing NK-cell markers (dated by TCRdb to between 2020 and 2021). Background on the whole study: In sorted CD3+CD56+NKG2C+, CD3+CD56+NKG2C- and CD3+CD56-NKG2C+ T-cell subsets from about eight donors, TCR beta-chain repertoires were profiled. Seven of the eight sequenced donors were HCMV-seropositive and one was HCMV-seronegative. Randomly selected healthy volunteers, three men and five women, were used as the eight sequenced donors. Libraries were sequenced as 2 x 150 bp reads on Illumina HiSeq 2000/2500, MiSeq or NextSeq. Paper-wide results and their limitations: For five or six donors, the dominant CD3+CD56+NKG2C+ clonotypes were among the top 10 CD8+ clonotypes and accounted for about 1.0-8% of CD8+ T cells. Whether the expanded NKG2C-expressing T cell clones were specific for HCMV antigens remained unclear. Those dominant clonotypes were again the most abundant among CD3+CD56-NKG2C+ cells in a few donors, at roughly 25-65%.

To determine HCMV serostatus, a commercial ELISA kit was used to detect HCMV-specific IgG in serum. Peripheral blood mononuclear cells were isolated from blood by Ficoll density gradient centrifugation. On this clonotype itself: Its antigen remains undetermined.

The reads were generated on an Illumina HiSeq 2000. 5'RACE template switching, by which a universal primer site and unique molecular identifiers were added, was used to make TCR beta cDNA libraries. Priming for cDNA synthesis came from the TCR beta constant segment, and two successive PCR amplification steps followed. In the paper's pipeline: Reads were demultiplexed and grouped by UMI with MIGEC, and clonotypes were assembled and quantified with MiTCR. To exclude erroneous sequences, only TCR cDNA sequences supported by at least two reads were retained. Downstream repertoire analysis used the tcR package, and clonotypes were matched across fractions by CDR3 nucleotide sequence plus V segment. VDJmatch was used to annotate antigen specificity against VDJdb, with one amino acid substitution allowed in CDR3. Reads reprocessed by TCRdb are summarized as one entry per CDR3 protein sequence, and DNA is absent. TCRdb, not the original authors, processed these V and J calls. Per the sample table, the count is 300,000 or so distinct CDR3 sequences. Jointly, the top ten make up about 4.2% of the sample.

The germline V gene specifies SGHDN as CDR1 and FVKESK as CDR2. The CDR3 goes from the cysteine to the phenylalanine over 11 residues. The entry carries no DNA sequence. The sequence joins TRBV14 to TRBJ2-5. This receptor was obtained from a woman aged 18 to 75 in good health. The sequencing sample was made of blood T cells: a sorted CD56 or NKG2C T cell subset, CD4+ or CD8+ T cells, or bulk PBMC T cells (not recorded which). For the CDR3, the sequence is CASSQVGPQYF. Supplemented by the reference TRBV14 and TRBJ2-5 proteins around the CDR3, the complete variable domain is EAGVTQFPSHSVIEKGQTVTLRCDPISGHDNLYWYRRVMGKEIKFLLHFVKESKQDESGMPNNRFLAERTGGTYSTLKVQPAELEDSGVYFCASSQVGPQYFGPGTRLLVL.